The rows below give T cell receptor beta chains drawn from one sample of a study of T cells in Graves' hyperthyroidism and ophthalmopathy. From the multiplex PCR reads, TCRdb called clonotypes with MiXCR, one entry per CDR3 protein. The repertoire consists of around 300,000 distinct CDR3 sequences, with around a quarter occurring once and the leading ten covering 20% to 30%. The sample consisted of blood. The receptor source for this set is a man between 40 and 49 years old with Graves' hyperthyroidism that later progressed to Graves' ophthalmopathy. The conserved cysteine and the conserved F or W are not part of the CDR3 here. Fields, in order: CDR3 length, V gene, CDR3 protein.

length: 11
V: TRBV7-2
CDR3: ASSLWQGRGYT

length: 12
V: TRBV12-3/TRBV12-4
CDR3: ASSLETHLYEQY

length: 13
V: TRBV29-1
CDR3: SVTGTGGDTGELF

length: 13
V: TRBV29-1
CDR3: SVELGGPSGNTIY

length: 11
V: TRBV20-1
CDR3: SARDSTAGIQY

length: 15
V: TRBV29-1
CDR3: SVELPAGESPRYEQY

length: 9
V: TRBV6-1
CDR3: ASSGPGGYT

length: 11
V: TRBV29-1
CDR3: SATGQGEYGYT

length: 14
V: TRBV4-3
CDR3: ASSQRPSGDGETQY

length: 11
V: TRBV6-2/TRBV6-3
CDR3: ASFRMGNTEAF

length: 14
V: TRBV20-1
CDR3: SARLNKGQGFTEAF

length: 13
V: TRBV24-1
CDR3: ATSDLAATTGELF

length: 13
V: TRBV12-3/TRBV12-4
CDR3: ASSNGQGVWQPQH

length: 14
V: TRBV7-8
CDR3: ASSRRQGRMNTEAF

length: 12
V: TRBV11-2
CDR3: ASSLEVWAYEQY

length: 13
V: TRBV3-1
CDR3: ASSQSSTVFYEQY

length: 14
V: TRBV28
CDR3: ASSPRLADSGETQY

length: 12
V: TRBV5-6
CDR3: ASSLREGRETQY

length: 18
V: TRBV28
CDR3: ASSLGLGQGAQKLMETQY

length: 14
V: TRBV30
CDR3: AWSVGGGRAGETQY

length: 14
V: TRBV4-3
CDR3: ASSQALWTGDYGYT

length: 9
V: TRBV29-1
CDR3: SVFLGDGYT

length: 10
V: TRBV20-1
CDR3: SASGVVYEQY

length: 15
V: TRBV6-2/TRBV6-3
CDR3: ASSPGGTSGLQETQY

length: 17
V: TRBV6-2/TRBV6-3
CDR3: ASRLRSVATPGSGNTIY

length: 11
V: TRBV5-1
CDR3: ASSLEMNTEAF

length: 17
V: TRBV6-1
CDR3: ASSEHWAFAGGGNQPQH

length: 11
V: TRBV24-1
CDR3: ATSDQVTNEQY

length: 11
V: TRBV6-2/TRBV6-3
CDR3: ASSDGQPYGYT

length: 11
V: TRBV12-3/TRBV12-4
CDR3: ASSGLGTGELF

length: 11
V: TRBV27
CDR3: ASSRRWGQPQH

length: 8
V: TRBV29-1
CDR3: SVMSGELF

length: 12
V: TRBV12-3/TRBV12-4
CDR3: ASSSSGQWNTIY

length: 13
V: TRBV6-5
CDR3: ASSYQGGDGRQQY

length: 14
V: TRBV20-1
CDR3: SARHPGQGGRSEQY

length: 12
V: TRBV10-3
CDR3: ASGTDANTGELF

length: 12
V: TRBV3-1
CDR3: ASSQTGTIETQY

length: 12
V: TRBV29-1
CDR3: SVDPTGANYGYT

length: 9
V: TRBV12-3/TRBV12-4
CDR3: ASSFSREAF

length: 9
V: TRBV20-1
CDR3: SASTSEIQY

length: 10
V: TRBV12-3/TRBV12-4
CDR3: ASRGPDYIQY

length: 10
V: TRBV6-1
CDR3: ASRGSNQPQH

length: 13
V: TRBV9
CDR3: ASSVGTGIAYEQY

length: 13
V: TRBV7-2
CDR3: ASSFTGWFTIEAF

length: 12
V: TRBV20-1
CDR3: SAQTSGRIYEQY

length: 11
V: TRBV6-1
CDR3: ASIQIATGELF

length: 11
V: TRBV28
CDR3: ATVTRGGYEQY

length: 11
V: TRBV20-1
CDR3: SARGSGTYEQY

length: 13
V: TRBV27
CDR3: ASSFSSGSSYEQY

length: 18
V: TRBV25-1
CDR3: ASSHGGRRLAGGSVYEQY

length: 11
V: TRBV12-3/TRBV12-4
CDR3: ASTGDSRTEAF

length: 14
V: TRBV18
CDR3: ASSPNRATGGNTIY

length: 14
V: TRBV18
CDR3: ASSPYSGTVSYEQY

length: 13
V: TRBV7-2
CDR3: ASSLMGAGANVLT